Listed below are T cell receptor beta chains from one sample, sequenced in a study of PD-L1 blockade in urothelial cancer. TCRdb's table, derived via immunoSEQ multiplex PCR, lists solely in-frame clones and lacks some. This sample has about 52,000 clones, with approximately 80% found just once. Sequences were derived from PBMCs, sampled around atezolizumab (anti-PD-L1) treatment. The receptors stem from a man in his 70s with urothelial cancer. CDR3s leave out the opening cysteine and the closing phenylalanine or tryptophan. Not all rows give a size; the values are once, few, many and, for expanded clones, a class.

>TRBV7-9|NA|TRBJ2-7
ASSLSEEYEQY
>TRBV9|NA|TRBJ1-3
ASSVGGGRGNTIY
>TRBV11-2|NA|TRBJ2-3
ASSLLGRGDTDTQY
>TRBV18|NA|TRBJ1-1
ASSPSTGRTEAF
>TRBV7-2|NA|TRBJ1-1
ASSLRALVAEAF
>TRBV2|once|TRBJ1-2
ASSGSRGRNYGYT
>TRBV12-5|NA|TRBJ1-1
ASGLPGVGAF
>TRBV7-2|NA|TRBJ1-1
ASSFPTGVATEAF
>TRBV5-1|few|TRBJ2-2
ASSLGQGKAGELF
>TRBV4-3|NA|TRBJ2-3
ASSQEGIAGGPGTQY
>TRBV7-2|NA|TRBJ2-7
ASTSGFDQQY
>TRBV5-1|NA|TRBJ1-4
ASSPEGGMGEKLF
>TRBV10-3|NA|TRBJ2-5
AISGSGGFQETQY
>TRBV15|NA|TRBJ2-5
ATSSGGDETQY